This T cell receptor beta chain is drawn from a study of identical twins. General study points: The presence of invariant MAIT and iNKT cells could partly confound analyses of zero-insertion sequences.

Details on this clonotype: The antigen is not known. A much larger clone lies a single base off, so this may be a read error.

The CDR3 consists of 13 residues. The V end was cut by 4 bases, the J end by 2 bases, with 8 bases between. Per germline, CDR1 LGHDT and CDR2 YNNKEL (reference sequence). MiXCR was run by TCRdb on the 5' RACE reads, yielding one entry per CDR3 protein. The repertoire includes roughly 1,500,000 distinct CDR3 sequences, about 31% of them detected once, and roughly 0.3% sits in the top ten. This chain connects TRBV3-1 to TRBJ1-1; the D gene is possibly TRBD1 (6 bases). Sequenced sample: cord blood. The receptor was derived from a newborn girl in good health. This chain's CDR3 is CASSRTDNTEAFF. DNA of the CDR3: TGTGCCAGCAGCCGGACAGACAACACTGAAGCTTTCTTT. The full variable domain, in which reference TRBV3-1 and TRBJ1-1 provide the parts outside the CDR3, is DTAVSQTPKYLVTQMGNDKSIKCEQNLGHDTMYWYKQDSKKFLKIMFSYNNKELIINETVPNRFSPKSPDKAHLNLHINSLELGDSAVYFCASSRTDNTEAFFGQGTRLTVV.